Listed here are 17 T cell receptor beta chains from one sample, sequenced in a study of blood T cells in healthy people across ages. A second PCR, run for about 7 to 11 cycles, used a sample-barcoded 5' primer plus a J-beta primer mix. MiXCR, run by TCRdb on the 5' RACE reads, gives a single entry per CDR3 protein. The sample has about 930,000 distinct CDR3 sequences, about 29% seen once. The same sample was also used in a study of T cells of mothers and their children.

Sequenced sample: blood. The receptor source for this set is a woman in her forties in good health.

This clonotype was seen a handful of times. The chain couples TRBV5-5 to TRBJ1-1; D possibly corresponds to TRBD1 (5 bases). CDR3 length: 15 residues. CDR1 and CDR2 from the germline V gene are SGHKS and YYEKEE (reference sequence). Trimming stripped 1 base from V and 1 base from J, with 11 bases between. CDR3 sequence: CASSLNPRANTEAFF. The CDR3 bases are TGTGCCAGCAGCTTGAACCCCAGGGCGAACACTGAAGCTTTCTTT.

The CDR3 DNA is TGTGCCACCAGAGAAACCGGGACAGGAGATACGCAGTATTTT. The encoded protein is CATRETGTGDTQYF. This chain connects TRBV24-1 to TRBJ2-3; 8 bases map to TRBD1. CDR1 KGHDR and CDR2 SFDVKD come from the germline V gene. V shed 7 bases and J 5 bases; nucleotides not matched to a gene: 7. CDR3 length: 14 amino acids.

The CDR3 DNA reads TGTGCCTGGAGTGCTGGACAGGGGTATCAGCCCCAGCATTTT. Protein product: CAWSAGQGYQPQHF. V gene TRBV30 combines with J gene TRBJ1-5, with TRBD1 identical over 9 bases. J was trimmed by 5 bases and V by 1 base; bases with no gene match: 3. CDR1 GTSNPN and CDR2 SVGIG come from the germline V gene (reference sequence). This CDR3 is built from 14 residues. Full variable domain (rest looked up from reference TRBV30 and TRBJ1-5): SQTIHQWPATLVQPVGSPLSLECTVEGTSNPNLYWYRQAAGRGLQLLFYSVGIGQISSEVPQNLSASRPQDRQFILSSKKLLLSDSGFYLCAWSAGQGYQPQHFGDGTRLSIL.

The chain employs TRBV10-3 and TRBJ2-1; possible D gene TRBD2, 7 bases. Germline V gene lookup returns CDR1 ENHRY and CDR2 SYGVKD. The CDR3 runs 14 residues. The V and J ends lost 6 bases and 6 bases respectively, with 15 bases between them. As DNA, the CDR3 is TGTGCCATCAGGGGGCGTGGGGGGGCCAATGAGCAGTTCTTC. Translating gives CAIRGRGGANEQFF.

This clonotype was counted at least ten times. The CDR3: CATKPGLTYNEQFF. The CDR3 region has the DNA TGTGCCACCAAGCCGGGGCTTACCTACAATGAGCAGTTCTTC. V and J are TRBV12-3 or TRBV12-4 and TRBJ2-1; perhaps D is TRBD1 or TRBD2 (5 bases each). This CDR3 spans 14 amino acids. The ends were cut back, 10 bases at V and 2 bases at J, with 15 bases in the middle.

The chain has TRBV20-1 and TRBJ1-5; 7 bases line up with TRBD1. In germline, CDR1 is DFQATT, CDR2 SNEGSKA (reference sequence). The CDR3 is 13 amino acids. The ends lost 1 base at V and 4 bases at J; junction bases unmatched: 1. The DNA of the CDR3 is TGCAGTGCTAGAGGGGACAGAAATCAGCCCCAGCATTTT. It is translated as CSARGDRNQPQHF.

Many counts were recorded for this clonotype. The chain recombines TRBV10-3 with TRBJ2-5; TRBD2 agrees at 13 bases. This CDR3 region has 17 residues. Germline V gives CDR1 ENHRY, CDR2 SYGVKD. Unmatched junction bases numbered 13, after V lost 8 bases and J lost 4 bases. The CDR3 sequence: CAISTLLAGGKGETQYF. CDR3 nucleotides: TGTGCCATCTCCACCCTACTAGCGGGGGGGAAAGGAGAGACCCAGTACTTC.

On this clonotype: A much larger clone differs by one base, so this may be a read error. This chain connects TRBV12-3 or TRBV12-4 to TRBJ1-2; D not certain. V lost 6 bases and J lost 8, with 16 bases in between. The CDR3 has 13 amino acids. Here the CDR3 DNA reads TGTGCCAGCAGGCCGGGCCGTCGTCAGGGCTACACCTTC. Translation: CASRPGRRQGYTF.

There are a few counts of this clonotype. The chain carries TRBV4-1 and TRBJ1-2; 10 positions match TRBD1. J gave up 7 bases and V 3 bases, and 8 bases lay outside the gene matches. This CDR3 region has 15 residues. Germline V gene sequence: CDR1 MGHRA, CDR2 YSYEKL. This CDR3 is CASSQAGQGIAGYTF. CDR3 coding DNA: TGCGCCAGCAGCCAGGCGGGACAGGGGATAGCTGGCTACACCTTC.

This clonotype has a single count. Compared with germline, one end of the junction differs, possibly owing to a read error. This sequence joins TRBV20-1 and TRBJ2-5, with D hard to call. The CDR3 consists of 10 residues. In germline, CDR1 is DFQATT, CDR2 SNEGSKA (reference sequence). The CDR3, as DNA: TGCAGCGCTAACGAGGAGACCCAGTACTTC. This translates into CSANEETQYF.

This clonotype was observed a few times. For the CDR3, the DNA is TGCGCCAGCAGCCAAGACCCCTATTTTTCGGTCAGCGAGCAGTACTTC. Translated, it gives CASSQDPYFSVSEQYF. The V gene is TRBV4-1, the J gene TRBJ2-5, with D uncertain. The last part of the DNA fits TRBJ2-7 better; the J call may be wrong. Germline V CDR1 and CDR2: MGHRA, YSYEKL. The CDR3 runs 16 residues.

This clonotype was seen a single time. The chain uses TRBV12-3 or TRBV12-4 and TRBJ1-1, with unresolved D. This CDR3 has 11 residues. V was pared by 5 bases and J by 6 bases, with 7 bases between. The CDR3 coding sequence is TGTGCCAGCAGTAGGAGAGCTGAAGCTTTCTTT. The encoded protein is CASSRRAEAFF.

This clonotype turned up a few times. The chain links TRBV7-2 to TRBJ1-2; unclear D gene. Between the trimmed V and J ends, which lost 1 base and 8 bases, there was a span of 8 bases. The CDR3 runs to 12 residues. Germline assignment: CDR1 SGHTA and CDR2 FQGNSA. The CDR3 sequence: CASSLVGFGYTF. The CDR3 DNA sequence: TGTGCCAGCAGCTTAGTAGGGTTCGGCTACACCTTC.

The rearrangement joins TRBV28 to TRBJ2-1, with 9 bases aligning to TRBD2. Germline loops: CDR1 MDHEN, CDR2 SYDVKM. The CDR3 contains 16 residues. The V and J ends lost 4 bases and 5 bases, in that order; junction bases with no gene match: 9. CDR3 sequence reads: CASSSTGAGGNNEQFF. Written as DNA, the CDR3 is TGTGCCAGCAGTTCGACGGGGGCGGGGGGGAACAATGAGCAGTTCTTC.

This CDR3 reads CASSVTGLGTDTQYF. The CDR3 DNA is TGTGCCAGCAGCGTTACAGGTCTTGGGACAGATACGCAGTATTTT. The chain joins TRBV7-9 to TRBJ2-3; maybe TRBD1 (5 bases). The CDR3 spans 15 residues. CDR1 and CDR2 from the germline V gene are SEHNR and FQNEAQ (reference sequence). Trimming removed 5 bases at V and 3 bases at J, with 15 bases between.

This sequence joins TRBV7-8 and TRBJ2-1; D is perhaps TRBD2 (10 bases). This CDR3 is 22 amino acids long. V was clipped by 5 bases and J by 6 bases, with 38 bases between them. CDR1 is SGHVS and CDR2 is FQNEAQ in the germline V gene. This CDR3 is CASSHYRGRNFSGRPSGNEQFF. Here the CDR3 DNA reads TGTGCCAGCAGCCATTACAGGGGGCGGAACTTTAGCGGGAGGCCCTCCGGCAATGAGCAGTTCTTC.

With regard to this clonotype: Possible read error: a much larger clone is one base away. V gene TRBV20-1 combines with J gene TRBJ1-5; D is uncertain. CDR1 and CDR2 from the germline V gene are DFQATT and SNEGSKA (reference sequence). The CDR3 loop spans 13 amino acids. Trimming shortened V by 5 bases and J by 4 bases, and 12 bases separated the two germline ends. The CDR3 here is CSAADSRNQPQHF. The CDR3, as DNA: TGCAGTGCTGCGGACTCACGGAATCAGCCCCAGCATTTT.